The 10 T cell receptor beta chains presented below share a single source sample, sequenced in a study of response to subunit inactivated influenza vaccine. In TCRdb, the RT-PCR reads were re-called with MiXCR into one record per CDR3 protein. The table lists around 650,000 distinct CDR3 sequences, approximately 14% of them singletons. The material was PBMCs from blood, obtained approximately 13 days after vaccination. The receptors shown here come from a man between 50 and 59 years old who received an inactivated influenza vaccine.

The table lists this clonotype with a few counts. The rearrangement uses TRBV5-1 and TRBJ1-6, with a tentative D call TRBD1 (5 bases). The CDR3 consists of 16 residues. Germline lookup yields CDR1 SGHRS and CDR2 YFSETQ. V gave up 0 bases and J gave up 2 bases, with 9 bases separating them. CDR3 sequence (DNA): TGCGCCAGCAGCTTGGCAGGGTCGACCTATAATTCACCCCTCCACTTT. It yields the protein CASSLAGSTYNSPLHF.

In this sample, this clonotype turned up a few times. The chain couples TRBV28 to TRBJ2-6; TRBD1 matches at 9 bases. The CDR3 consists of 17 residues. V shed 6 bases and J 0 bases; nucleotides not matched to a gene: 6. The germline gives CDR1 MDHEN, CDR2 SYDVKM. The chain's CDR3 is CASSSGTGLSGANVLTF. The CDR3, as DNA: TGTGCCAGCAGCTCCGGGACAGGGCTCTCTGGGGCCAACGTCCTGACTTTC.

There are a few counts of this clonotype. The gene calls are TRBV10-3 and TRBJ1-6, with D uncertain. V was shortened by 8 bases and J by 7 bases, with 12 bases between the two germline ends. CDR3 length: 13 amino acids. Germline CDR1 and CDR2: ENHRY and SYGVKD. The CDR3 sequence is CAILRQLNSPLHF. CDR3 DNA: TGTGCCATCCTGAGGCAGCTCAATTCACCCCTCCACTTT.

This clonotype was found a few times. The CDR3 sequence: CASSIRLAADTQYF. The CDR3 bases are TGTGCCAGCAGCATCCGACTAGCCGCCGATACGCAGTATTTT. This chain uses TRBV7-2 with TRBJ2-3; 7 positions agree with TRBD2. CDR3 length equals 14 residues. V shed 5 bases, J shed 6 bases, and the junction held 8 bases outside the gene matches. In germline, CDR1 is SGHTA, CDR2 FQGNSA.

The chain combines TRBV2 with TRBJ2-7; TRBD1 agrees at 8 bases. Germline V gene data show CDR1 as SNHLY and CDR2 as FYNNEI. The CDR3 sequence is 13 residues long. J gave up 2 bases and V 7 bases, and 4 bases lay outside the gene matches. The DNA for the CDR3 is TGTGCCAGCAACGGACAGGGAGCCTACGAGCAGTACTTC. Translation: CASNGQGAYEQYF.

This chain links TRBV19 with TRBJ2-3; 7 nucleotides line up with TRBD2. The CDR3 is 14 amino acids. V trimming: 6 bases; J trimming: 2 bases; junction bases outside the gene matches: 5. Germline V gene lookup returns CDR1 LNHDA and CDR2 SQIVND (reference sequence). The chain's CDR3 is CASSRGSPTDTQYF. CDR3 in DNA: TGTGCCAGTAGCCGCGGGAGCCCCACAGATACGCAGTATTTT. The full variable domain, with the rest looked up from reference TRBV19 and TRBJ2-3, is DGGITQSPKYLFRKEGQNVTLSCEQNLNHDAMYWYRQDPGQGLRLIYYSQIVNDFQKGDIAEGYSVSREKKESFPLTVTSAQKNPTAFYLCASSRGSPTDTQYFGPGTRLTVL.

CDR3 amino acids: CASSVTIATEVYNEQFF. The CDR3 DNA reads as TGTGCCAGCAGCGTAACAATTGCGACTGAGGTCTACAATGAGCAGTTCTTC. This rearrangement joins TRBV9 to TRBJ2-1; D is unclear. Trimming removed 1 base at V and 3 bases at J, with 17 bases between. The CDR3 spans 17 residues. Looked up from germline, CDR1 is SGDLS and CDR2 is YYNGEE.

The sample holds many counts of this clonotype. V and J are TRBV3-1 and TRBJ1-1; possibly TRBD1 for D (6 bases). Germline loops: CDR1 LGHDT, CDR2 YNNKEL (reference sequence). Trimming took off 4 bases at V and 8 bases at J, with 17 bases between the two ends. The CDR3 length is 14 residues. The CDR3 protein is CASSPTGSSLEAFF. CDR3 DNA: TGTGCCAGCAGCCCAACAGGGTCGTCCCTGGAAGCTTTCTTT.

In this sample, this clonotype turned up a few times. This sequence joins TRBV7-2 and TRBJ1-2; 8 bases align to TRBD1. CDR1 is SGHTA and CDR2 is FQGNSA in the germline V gene. The CDR3 sequence is 15 residues long. After removal of 5 bases from V and 1 base from J, the junction contained 6 bases not matched to a gene. The CDR3 spells CASSPSTGGNYGYTF. The CDR3 DNA follows: TGTGCCAGCAGCCCCTCCACAGGGGGTAACTATGGCTACACCTTC.

V gene TRBV28 combines with J gene TRBJ2-3; TRBD2 agrees at 12 bases. The CDR3 is made up of 16 amino acids. Germline V gene data show CDR1 as MDHEN and CDR2 as SYDVKM. With 6 bases clipped from V and 2 bases from J, the junction kept 6 bases outside the gene matches. CDR3 loop: CASSPGLAGFTDTQYF. CDR3 DNA sequence: TGTGCCAGCAGCCCTGGACTAGCGGGATTCACAGATACGCAGTATTTT.